One and the same sample provided the 21 T cell receptor beta chains below, sequenced in a study of blood T cells in healthy people across ages (dated by TCRdb to the mid-2010s). The library was built by means of 5' RACE. Instrument on record: Illumina HiSeq 2500. A second PCR of about 6 to 11 cycles was performed with a sample-barcoded 5' primer and a J-beta primer mix. TCRdb trimmed public reads at Q25 via fastp, called clones via MiXCR and kept in-frame beta chains. Identical CDR3 proteins give one entry, which carries the most common genes and DNA. In all, the sample holds more than 450,000 distinct CDR3 sequences, and about 28% of those were seen once. Clones ranked in the top ten supply 3.6% of the sample. This sample also belongs to another study, concerning T cells of mothers and their children.

Sequenced: blood. These receptors were collected from a boy between 2 and 15 years old in good health.

The chain couples TRBV4-3 to TRBJ2-5; D perhaps matches TRBD1 (5 bases). V was clipped by 3 bases and J by 2 bases, with 16 bases between them. Germline CDR1 and CDR2: LGHNA and YSLEER. This CDR3 has 16 amino acids. The CDR3 protein is CASSHGRRSGQETQYF. CDR3 nucleotide sequence: TGCGCCAGCAGCCACGGTCGTCGTTCAGGGCAAGAGACCCAGTACTTC.

This clonotype was seen more than once but under ten times. At one end the junction does not follow the germline gene, possibly because of a read error. The chain uses TRBV30 and TRBJ2-3, with 8 bases lining up with TRBD2. Per germline, CDR1 GTSNPN and CDR2 SVGIG (reference sequence). The CDR3 is made up of 14 amino acids. In DNA, the CDR3 is TGTGCCCGGAGTCTACTAGCGGATACTAGTGCGCAGTATTTT. Translated: CARSLLADTSAQYF.

This clonotype was picked up a small number of times. The chain is built from TRBV20-1 and TRBJ1-1; no clear D gene. This CDR3 comprises 14 residues. CDR1 is DFQATT and CDR2 is SNEGSKA in the germline V gene (reference sequence). Trimming removed 5 bases from V and 3 bases from J, with 16 bases in between. In nucleotides, the CDR3 is TGCAGTGCTTATTCCCCGTGGCAGCACACTGAAGCTTTCTTT. Amino acids: CSAYSPWQHTEAFF.

V and J are TRBV7-9 and TRBJ2-5, with D tentatively TRBD2 (5 bases). The tail of the sequence fits TRBJ2-1 better, so the J call may be wrong. Germline V gene sequence: CDR1 SEHNR, CDR2 FQNEAQ (reference sequence). The CDR3 length is 15 residues. The CDR3 nucleotides are TGTGCCAGCAGCTTAAGGTGGCTAGCCGGGAATGAGCAGTTCTTC. Protein sequence: CASSLRWLAGNEQFF.

This clonotype was seen a few times. The rearrangement uses TRBV15 and TRBJ2-3; 10 bases match TRBD2. This CDR3 contains 17 residues. V lost 5 bases, J lost 4 bases, and 12 bases stayed unmatched. Germline CDR1 LNHNV, CDR2 YYDKDF (reference sequence). The CDR3 here is CATSSYSGRFAADTQYF. CDR3 nucleotide sequence: TGTGCCACCAGCTCTTATAGCGGGAGGTTCGCCGCAGATACGCAGTATTTT. Complete variable domain (other parts from reference TRBV15 and TRBJ2-3): DAMVIQNPRYQVTQFGKPVTLSCSQTLNHNVMYWYQQKSSQAPKLLFHYYDKDFNNEADTPDNFQSRRPNTSFCFLDIRSPGLGDTAMYLCATSSYSGRFAADTQYFGPGTRLTVL.

The chain uses TRBV15 and TRBJ2-2; TRBD2 aligns across 7 bases. The CDR3 runs 15 residues. V dropped 1 base and J dropped 4; count of bases not matched to a gene: 3. CDR1 is LNHNV and CDR2 is YYDKDF in the germline V gene (reference sequence). CDR3 bases: TGTGCCACCAGCAGAGGACTAGCCCTCACCGGGGAGCTGTTTTTT. It codes for CATSRGLALTGELFF.

V is TRBV6-1 and J is TRBJ1-4; 11 nucleotides agree with TRBD1. After removal of 3 bases from V and 8 bases from J, the junction contained 2 bases not matched to a gene. The CDR3 has 14 residues. From germline, CDR1 is MNHNS and CDR2 SASEGT. The CDR3, as DNA: TGTGCCAGCAGTGACGGGACAGGGGGAGAAAAACTGTTTTTT. This gives the protein CASSDGTGGEKLFF.

The rearrangement joins TRBV11-2 to TRBJ2-4; TRBD1 agrees at 7 bases. V gave up 4 bases and J gave up 15 bases; unmatched junction bases: 15. The germline V gene has CDR1 SGHAT and CDR2 FQNNGV. CDR3 length: 14 residues. The CDR3 is CASSSTRGPEGPYF. The CDR3 DNA reads TGTGCCAGCAGCTCAACTAGGGGGCCCGAAGGTCCGTACTTC. The entire variable domain, with the rest obtained from reference TRBV11-2 and TRBJ2-4, is as follows: EAGVAQSPRYKIIEKRQSVAFWCNPISGHATLYWYQQILGQGPKLLIQFQNNGVVDDSQLPKDRFSAERLKGVDSTLKIQPAKLEDSAVYLCASSSTRGPEGPYFGAGTRLSVL.

The table lists this clonotype with a count of one. The chain recombines TRBV20-1 with TRBJ2-7, with TRBD2 matching over 12 bases. V shed 6 bases, J shed 4 bases, and the junction held 1 base outside the gene matches. CDR3 size: 12 residues. Germline V gene lookup returns CDR1 DFQATT and CDR2 SNEGSKA (reference sequence). The DNA of the CDR3 is TGCAGTGCGGGACTAGCGGGTTACGAGCAGTACTTC. The encoded protein is CSAGLAGYEQYF.

The table lists this clonotype with many counts. This chain joins TRBV4-3 and TRBJ2-5; a possible D gene is TRBD2 (5 bases). The germline gives CDR1 LGHNA, CDR2 YSLEER. V was clipped by 0 bases and J by 2 bases, with 16 bases between them. There are 17 residues in the CDR3. The CDR3 reads CASSQDINGVAQETQYF. The DNA of the CDR3 is TGCGCCAGCAGCCAAGATATTAATGGGGTAGCGCAAGAGACCCAGTACTTC.

This clonotype was detected a few times. This rearrangement joins TRBV29-1 to TRBJ2-3, with TRBD2 matching 13 bases. Unmatched junction bases numbered 8, after V lost 8 bases and J lost 6 bases. CDR3 length equals 14 residues. CDR1 and CDR2 from the germline V gene are SQVTM and ANQGSEA. As DNA, the CDR3 is TGCAGCATACTAGCGGGAGGGCAGCTGGATACGCAGTATTTT. Its translation is CSILAGGQLDTQYF.

V gene TRBV5-6 combines with J gene TRBJ1-2; a possible D gene is TRBD1 (5 bases). Between the trimmed V and J ends, which lost 6 bases and 4 bases, there was a span of 13 bases. CDR1 and CDR2 (germline): SGHDT, YYEEEE. The CDR3 has 13 residues. For the CDR3, the DNA is TGTGCCAGCACTCTACAGGCTACCTATGGCTACACCTTC. This sequence encodes CASTLQATYGYTF.

The chain links TRBV27 to TRBJ2-1; 7 positions match TRBD2. The CDR3 has 11 amino acids. From germline, CDR1 is MNHEY and CDR2 SMNVEV (reference sequence). J lost 13 bases, V lost 3 bases, and 3 bases had no gene match. CDR3: CASSFGLVQFF. CDR3 nucleotides: TGTGCCAGCAGTTTCGGACTAGTACAGTTCTTC.

This clonotype was observed many times. The chain employs TRBV6-4 and TRBJ2-2, with 8 bases aligning to TRBD1. The CDR3 spans 15 residues. Germline V CDR1 and CDR2: MRHNA, SNTAGT. After removal of 4 bases from V and 2 bases from J, the junction contained 3 bases not matched to a gene. The CDR3 sequence: CASSAGTGNTGELFF. CDR3 in DNA: TGTGCCAGCAGTGCAGGGACAGGAAACACCGGGGAGCTGTTTTTT.

The J gene is TRBJ2-5, the V gene TRBV27, with 10 positions matching TRBD2. Germline V gene lookup returns CDR1 MNHEY and CDR2 SMNVEV (reference sequence). The CDR3 consists of 20 residues. J was trimmed by 5 bases and V by 5 bases; bases with no gene match: 23. CDR3 in DNA: TGTGCCAGCAGTCCCTATCATTGGACTAGCGGTCCTTCCGCGGGGGAGACCCAGTACTTC. Its translation is CASSPYHWTSGPSAGETQYF.

This clonotype was picked up a small number of times. The gene calls are TRBV25-1 and TRBJ2-2, with 8 positions matching TRBD1. This CDR3 comprises 15 residues. Germline-derived CDR1 and CDR2 are MGHDK and SYGVNS. J was trimmed by 7 bases and V by 4 bases; bases with no gene match: 8. The CDR3 nucleotides are TGTGCCAGCAGTGTAGGACAGGGATTTCTCGGGGAGCTGTTTTTT. Its translation is CASSVGQGFLGELFF.

This clonotype was detected only a few times. V and J are TRBV29-1 and TRBJ1-1; D is perhaps TRBD1 (6 bases). Germline V lookup: CDR1 SQVTM, CDR2 ANQGSEA. This CDR3 has 16 amino acids. Between the trimmed V and J ends, which lost 2 bases and 0 bases, there was a span of 16 bases. The DNA of the CDR3 is TGCAGCGTTGAAATTTGGGGGGCCACGATGAACACTGAAGCTTTCTTT. Translation: CSVEIWGATMNTEAFF.

This clonotype came up a few times. The chain combines TRBV5-1 with TRBJ2-6; 9 bases match TRBD2. Trimming removed 3 bases from V and 2 bases from J; junction bases left unmatched: 3. The CDR3 has 16 residues. The germline gives CDR1 SGHRS, CDR2 YFSETQ. The CDR3: CASSSGLAPGANVLTF. In nucleotides, the CDR3 is TGCGCCAGCAGCTCAGGACTAGCGCCTGGGGCCAACGTCCTGACTTTC.

The chain recombines TRBV29-1 with TRBJ2-5; D gene unclear. The germline CDR1 and CDR2 sequences are SQVTM and ANQGSEA. The CDR3 covers 11 residues. With 4 bases removed from V and 5 bases from J, the gap between germline ends came to 8 bases. CDR3 coding DNA: TGCAGCGTTGGGGGTGACGAGACCCAGTACTTC. Translated, it gives CSVGGDETQYF.

The chain couples TRBV10-3 to TRBJ1-2; 8 nucleotides align to TRBD1. The CDR3 is 15 amino acids. Germline V gene data show CDR1 as ENHRY and CDR2 as SYGVKD. Unmatched junction bases numbered 6, after V lost 0 bases and J lost 6 bases. The CDR3 protein is CAISESLGTGHGYTF. The CDR3 bases are TGTGCCATCAGTGAGTCCCTCGGGACAGGACATGGCTACACCTTC.

The sample holds a few counts of this clonotype. This chain joins TRBV12-3 or TRBV12-4 and TRBJ2-4, with D perhaps TRBD1 (6 bases). V gave up 4 bases and J gave up 0 bases, with 19 bases separating them. The CDR3 has 18 amino acids. The CDR3 DNA sequence: TGTGCCAGCAGTTACAGGGACCTCACTGTCATAGCCAAAAACATTCAGTACTTC. It translates to CASSYRDLTVIAKNIQYF.